This T cell receptor (beta chain) was obtained from a study of CD8+ T cells in alopecia areata. Turning to the study itself: For the treated group, dosing was oral tofacitinib at 5 to 10 mg twice daily. Tofacitinib dosing lasted 6 to 18 months, which was then followed by 6 months off drug.

Starting from PBMCs, sorting isolated CD4+ and CD8+ T cells. Overall study findings and caveats: Sequencing of scalp tissue also captures the resident alphabeta T cells of normal skin.

Following extraction, RNA underwent reverse transcription to cDNA, which served as the sequencing template. TCRdb's copy holds only in-frame clones and misses some; the assay was immunoSEQ multiplex PCR. The sample holds 45,000 to 70,000 clones, 90% to 97% seen once. The CDR3 contains 16 residues. CDR1 and CDR2 (germline): LGHNA, YNFKEQ. V dropped 0 bases and J dropped 7 bases, with 13 bases sitting between them. This clone was seen only once. Its antigen is still unknown. The receptor was derived from a human donor with alopecia areata. The sequencing used CD8+ T cells sorted from blood, collected at week 0. The chain combines TRBV4-2 with TRBJ1-6, with D possibly matching TRBD1 (6 bases). CDR3 region: CASSQEGGASNSPLHF. The CDR3 nucleotides read TGTGCCAGCAGCCAAGAAGGGGGGGCTTCGAATTCACCCCTCCACTTT.